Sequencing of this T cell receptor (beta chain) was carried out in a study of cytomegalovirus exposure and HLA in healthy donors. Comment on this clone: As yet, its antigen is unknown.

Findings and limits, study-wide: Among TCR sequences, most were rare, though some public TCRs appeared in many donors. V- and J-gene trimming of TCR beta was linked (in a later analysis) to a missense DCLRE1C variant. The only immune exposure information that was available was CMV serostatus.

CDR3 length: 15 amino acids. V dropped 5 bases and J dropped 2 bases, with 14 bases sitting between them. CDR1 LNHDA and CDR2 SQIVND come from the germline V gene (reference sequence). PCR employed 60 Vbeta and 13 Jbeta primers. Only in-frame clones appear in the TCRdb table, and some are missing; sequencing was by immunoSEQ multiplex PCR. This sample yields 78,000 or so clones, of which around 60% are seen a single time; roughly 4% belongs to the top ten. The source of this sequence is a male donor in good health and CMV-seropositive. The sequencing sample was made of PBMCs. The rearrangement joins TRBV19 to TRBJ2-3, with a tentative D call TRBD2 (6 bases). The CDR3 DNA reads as TGTGCCAGTAGTTATTCGGGACTGGACACAGATACGCAGTATTTT. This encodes CASSYSGLDTDTQYF.